One and the same sample provided the 3 T cell receptor beta chains below, sequenced in a study of monozygotic twins with inflammatory bowel disease. TCRdb reprocessed the 5' RACE reads and reports one entry per CDR3 protein, with no DNA. The sample holds around 400,000 distinct CDR3 sequences. What was sequenced was blood. These receptors all come from a human donor with ulcerative colitis or Crohn's disease, or a healthy co-twin of an affected twin (not recorded which).

This chain joins TRBV9 and TRBJ2-3; TCRdb indicates TRBD1, and absent DNA this call remains unverified. CDR1 SGDLS and CDR2 YYNGEE come from the germline V gene. This CDR3 region has 18 residues. The chain's CDR3 is CASSPRQTRGHGTDTQYF.

This rearrangement joins TRBV29-1 to TRBJ1-1; TCRdb's D gene call, TRBD1, goes unchecked for lack of DNA. The germline gives CDR1 SQVTM, CDR2 ANQGSEA. The CDR3 has 15 residues. The CDR3 is CSAKGTGGRDTEAFF. The entire variable domain, with the rest obtained from reference TRBV29-1 and TRBJ1-1, is as follows: SAVISQKPSRDICQRGTSLTIQCQVDSQVTMMFWYRQQPGQSLTLIATANQGSEATYESGFVIDKFPISRPNLTFSTLTVSNMSPEDSSIYLCSAKGTGGRDTEAFFGQGTRLTVV.

The rearrangement joins TRBV19 to TRBJ2-1; TCRdb picks TRBD2, but there is no DNA to check that call. The CDR3 totals 13 residues. Germline CDR1 reads LNHDA; CDR2 reads SQIVND (reference sequence). CDR3 amino acids: CASSTGTYNEQFF.